The 17 T cell receptor beta chains reported below all come from one sample, sequenced in a study of response to subunit inactivated influenza vaccine. In TCRdb, the RT-PCR reads were re-called with MiXCR into one record per CDR3 protein. The data show about 620,000 distinct CDR3 sequences, with approximately 10% seen just once and roughly a tenth held by the top ten. Material: PBMCs from blood, obtained on the day of vaccination. These receptors all stem from a man aged 45-65 years who received an inactivated influenza vaccine.

The chain links TRBV28 to TRBJ2-7, with no clear D. The CDR3 loop spans 13 amino acids. Germline-derived CDR1 and CDR2 are MDHEN and SYDVKM. Trimming cost V 4 bases and J 0 bases, with 7 bases left between them. CDR3 sequence reads: CASSYPGSYEQYF. Written as DNA, the CDR3 is TGTGCCAGCAGTTACCCAGGCTCCTACGAGCAGTACTTC.

The rearrangement joins TRBV19 to TRBJ2-7; possible D gene TRBD1, 5 bases. V lost 5 bases and J lost 5, with 10 bases in between. The CDR3 runs to 12 residues. Per germline, CDR1 LNHDA and CDR2 SQIVND (reference sequence). CDR3 protein: CASSPQGDEQYF. In DNA form, the CDR3 reads TGTGCCAGTAGTCCGCAGGGTGACGAGCAGTACTTC. The full variable domain, its missing parts supplied by reference TRBV19 and TRBJ2-7, is DGGITQSPKYLFRKEGQNVTLSCEQNLNHDAMYWYRQDPGQGLRLIYYSQIVNDFQKGDIAEGYSVSREKKESFPLTVTSAQKNPTAFYLCASSPQGDEQYFGPGTRLTVT.

This clonotype was recorded a few times. This sequence joins TRBV5-1 and TRBJ2-3; 11 positions agree with TRBD1. After removal of 4 bases from V and 5 bases from J, the junction contained 6 bases not matched to a gene. The V gene's germline CDR1 is SGHRS and CDR2 YFSETQ. The CDR3 runs 15 residues. CDR3 DNA: TGCGCCAGCAGCCCGGGACAGGGGGTGGGAGATACGCAGTATTTT. Its translation is CASSPGQGVGDTQYF.

The genes are TRBV5-5 and TRBJ1-4; D is possibly TRBD1 (6 bases). Germline V gene lookup returns CDR1 SGHKS and CDR2 YYEKEE (reference sequence). V was pared by 2 bases and J by 3 bases, with 11 bases between. The CDR3 is 15 amino acids. In DNA, the CDR3 is TGTGCCAGCAGCTTTCGGGGGCCCCCTAATGAAAAACTGTTTTTT. It yields the protein CASSFRGPPNEKLFF.

This clonotype was counted only a few times. V usage is TRBV5-1 and J usage is TRBJ2-3; 10 bases are shared with TRBD2. The length of the CDR3 is 14 residues. Germline CDR1 is SGHRS and CDR2 is YFSETQ. The V segment lost 4 bases and the J segment 6 bases; nucleotides outside the gene matches: 5. The CDR3 loop is CASSKLAGSDTQYF. Written as DNA, the CDR3 is TGCGCCAGCAGCAAACTAGCGGGGAGCGATACGCAGTATTTT.

CDR3 in DNA: TGTGCCAGCAGCCAAGCGGTCGGGGCGGGACAGGGGGCTTCTGGGGCCAACGTCCTGACTTTC. Its translation is CASSQAVGAGQGASGANVLTF. The chain recombines TRBV4-2 with TRBJ2-6, with 12 bases fitting TRBD1. V gave up 1 base and J gave up 1 base; unmatched junction bases: 11. Germline loops: CDR1 LGHNA, CDR2 YNFKEQ. The CDR3 sequence is 21 residues long.

This clonotype was found many times. The rearrangement joins TRBV20-1 to TRBJ2-5; D may correspond to TRBD1 or TRBD2 (6 bases each). This CDR3 has 12 residues. V was clipped by 5 bases and J by 3 bases, with 10 bases between them. CDR1 is DFQATT, CDR2 SNEGSKA, per germline (reference sequence). The CDR3 DNA sequence: TGCAGTGCTCCAGGGGAGGAAGAGACCCAGTACTTC. This translates into CSAPGEEETQYF.

This clonotype was seen a handful of times. The CDR3 coding sequence is TGTGCCAGCAGTTTCGGGGCAGAAAAGACCCAGTACTTC. Translated: CASSFGAEKTQYF. This rearrangement joins TRBV28 to TRBJ2-5; possibly TRBD1 or TRBD2 for D (5 bases each). Per germline, CDR1 MDHEN and CDR2 SYDVKM. With 3 bases removed from V and 6 bases from J, the gap between germline ends came to 11 bases. The CDR3 totals 13 residues.

V usage is TRBV4-2 and J usage is TRBJ2-7; no reliable D call. V lost 0 bases and J lost 3, with 12 bases in between. Germline V gene lookup returns CDR1 LGHNA and CDR2 YNFKEQ. This CDR3 has 15 amino acids. CDR3 amino acids: CASSQDQSAGYEQYF. CDR3 bases: TGTGCCAGCAGCCAAGATCAGTCGGCTGGCTACGAGCAGTACTTC.

The rearrangement uses TRBV20-1 and TRBJ2-3; no firm D call. The germline V and J ends were trimmed by 8 bases and 2 bases, with 20 bases remaining between them. The CDR3 length is 15 residues. CDR1 DFQATT and CDR2 SNEGSKA come from the germline V gene (reference sequence). The CDR3 nucleotides read TGCAGTTCCCATCAACGACGGGTGTCCACAGATACGCAGTATTTT. This codes for CSSHQRRVSTDTQYF.

This clonotype was counted once. The chain has TRBV5-1 and TRBJ2-1; 11 bases are shared with TRBD2. The CDR3 extends over 14 amino acids. Trimming at V came to 7 bases and at J to 6 bases, leaving 6 bases not matched to a gene. Germline V gene sequence: CDR1 SGHRS, CDR2 YFSETQ. For the CDR3, the DNA is TGCGCCAGCTGCCGACTAGCGGGAATCAATGAGCAGTTCTTC. It specifies CASCRLAGINEQFF.

The V call is TRBV20-1, the J call TRBJ2-7; the D is unclear. This CDR3 has 12 residues. The germline V and J ends were trimmed by 0 bases and 3 bases, with 6 bases remaining between them. The germline gives CDR1 DFQATT, CDR2 SNEGSKA (reference sequence). The CDR3 here is CSARERSYEQYF. The CDR3 DNA is TGCAGTGCTAGAGAGCGGAGCTACGAGCAGTACTTC.

This clonotype was picked up many times. V is TRBV27 and J is TRBJ1-5; D call uncertain. Germline lookup yields CDR1 MNHEY and CDR2 SMNVEV (reference sequence). The CDR3 runs 13 residues. The germline V and J ends were trimmed by 3 bases and 1 base, with 4 bases remaining between them. The CDR3 reads CASSFESNQPQHF. CDR3 coding DNA: TGTGCCAGCAGTTTTGAGAGCAATCAGCCCCAGCATTTT.

This clonotype has only a few counts. This chain connects TRBV4-3 to TRBJ1-5; D not resolved. The CDR3 runs 15 residues. With 2 bases removed from V and 4 bases from J, the gap between germline ends came to 12 bases. Germline CDR1 LGHNA, CDR2 YSLEER. CDR3 sequence reads: CASSQQIGLNQPQHF. As DNA, the CDR3 is TGCGCCAGCAGCCAACAAATCGGGCTAAATCAGCCCCAGCATTTT.

This sequence joins TRBV28 and TRBJ2-7, with 10 nucleotides matching TRBD1. Trimming removed 10 bases from V and 2 bases from J; junction bases left unmatched: 11. Germline V gene lookup returns CDR1 MDHEN and CDR2 SYDVKM. The CDR3 runs to 15 residues. CDR3: CATRKPGQGTYEQYF. As DNA, the CDR3 is TGTGCCACCCGTAAGCCGGGACAGGGGACCTACGAGCAGTACTTC.

This clonotype was seen at least ten times. V is TRBV27 and J is TRBJ2-3; D gene unclear. V was pared by 5 bases and J by 2 bases, with 14 bases between. CDR1 and CDR2 from the germline V gene are MNHEY and SMNVEV (reference sequence). The CDR3 extends over 15 amino acids. The CDR3 DNA is TGTGCCAGCAGTCCTGGCCTGGCAGACACAGATACGCAGTATTTT. Translated: CASSPGLADTDTQYF.

The rearrangement uses TRBV4-1 and TRBJ2-7; TRBD2 agrees at 8 bases. The germline CDR1 and CDR2 sequences are MGHRA and YSYEKL. This CDR3 contains 16 residues. Germline trimming cut 3 bases from V and 0 bases from J; bases unmatched to any gene: 7. The CDR3 loop is CASSQRRGADSYEQYF. CDR3 bases: TGCGCCAGCAGCCAGCGGCGGGGGGCCGACTCCTACGAGCAGTACTTC.